Presented here are 27 T cell receptor beta chains from one specimen sequenced in a study of metastatic and nonmetastatic thyroid tumors. TCRdb re-called the PCR reads via MiXCR. The sample includes some 19,000 clones, 32% of them seen just once. Every patient was untreated before thyroid surgery. Material for sequencing was adjacent normal tissue. The source of these receptors is a female donor with papillary thyroid cancer or a benign thyroid nodule (not recorded which). Some clones in this sample may be carry-over from other donors' samples.

This clone occurred a few times. The chain is built from TRBV11-2 and TRBJ2-7, with 14 bases that match TRBD2. Trimming cost V 7 bases and J 7 bases; bases outside gene matches: 12. The CDR3 spans 16 residues. Germline CDR1 reads SGHAT; CDR2 reads FQNNGV. As DNA, the CDR3 is TGTGCCAGCAACAGACTAGCGGGAGGGTGGTTCGGAGAGCAGTACTTC. Amino acids: CASNRLAGGWFGEQYF.

This clone was counted a few times. The rearrangement uses TRBV6-5 and TRBJ1-6; 8 bases are a match to TRBD1. The CDR3 is made up of 16 amino acids. V was pared by 2 bases and J by 7 bases, with 7 bases of the junction left unmatched. CDR1 and CDR2 from the germline V gene are MNHEY and SVGAGI. CDR3 sequence: CASSYREGTGNSPLHF. The CDR3 DNA follows: TGTGCCAGCAGTTACCGGGAGGGGACAGGAAATTCACCCCTCCACTTT.

In its sample, this clone was seen a few times. J is TRBJ2-5 and V is TRBV2, with TRBD2 matching 8 bases. V lost 6 bases to trimming and J lost 5 bases; unmatched junction nucleotides: 11. In germline, CDR1 is SNHLY, CDR2 FYNNEI. This CDR3 is 15 amino acids long. CDR3 sequence: CASRGGLGERETQYF. DNA of the CDR3: TGTGCCAGCAGGGGGGGACTAGGCGAGCGGGAGACCCAGTACTTC.

This clone was seen only a few times. The junction departs from the called germline gene at one end, perhaps through a read error. V gene TRBV27 combines with J gene TRBJ1-5, with D maybe TRBD1 (5 bases). The germline CDR1 and CDR2 sequences are MNHEY and SMNVEV (reference sequence). The CDR3 spans 14 residues. The CDR3 protein is CARSFGGGDQPKHF. The CDR3 region has the DNA TGTGCCCGCAGCTTTGGGGGGGGTGATCAGCCCAAGCATTTT.

This clone was picked up a small number of times. The rearrangement links TRBV28 to TRBJ2-7; D might be TRBD1 (5 bases). The germline CDR1 and CDR2 sequences are MDHEN and SYDVKM. V shed 7 bases and J shed 8 bases, with 30 bases lying between them. The CDR3 has 17 amino acids. The CDR3 protein is CASNRVGRGRDTNQQYF. CDR3 in DNA: TGTGCCAGCAATCGGGTGGGTCGCGGCAGGGATACAAATCAGCAGTACTTC.

This clone was picked up a small number of times. This CDR3 is CASSPTGVSYNEQFF. The DNA for the CDR3 is TGTGCCAGCAGTCCGACAGGGGTTTCCTACAATGAGCAGTTCTTC. The V gene is TRBV27, the J gene TRBJ2-1; 8 nucleotides agree with TRBD1. This CDR3 has 15 amino acids. CDR1 and CDR2 from the germline V gene are MNHEY and SMNVEV (reference sequence). V dropped 5 bases and J dropped 1; count of bases not matched to a gene: 4.

In this sample, this clone turned up a few times. The V gene is TRBV28, the J gene TRBJ1-2, with 11 positions matching TRBD1. The CDR3 is 16 residues long. Germline V lookup: CDR1 MDHEN, CDR2 SYDVKM. V was clipped by 3 bases and J by 2 bases; unmatched bases: 5. The CDR3 bases are TGTGCCAGCAGTTTCTGGACAGGGGGCAGGAACTATGGCTACACCTTC. Translated: CASSFWTGGRNYGYTF.

This clone occurred a few times. The chain employs TRBV28 and TRBJ2-7; unclear D gene. Looked up from germline, CDR1 is MDHEN and CDR2 is SYDVKM. The CDR3 is made up of 14 amino acids. V lost 4 bases to trimming and J lost 5 bases, with 15 bases between them. The CDR3 DNA reads TGTGCCAGCAGTTCCCCTTTTGGTGGGAACGAGCAGTACTTC. Encoded protein: CASSSPFGGNEQYF.

V is TRBV11-2 and J is TRBJ2-7; 8 bases align to TRBD2. CDR3 length equals 15 residues. CDR1 is SGHAT, CDR2 FQNNGV, per germline. The V and J ends lost 1 base and 5 bases, in that order; junction bases with no gene match: 7. The CDR3 loop is CASSLGGGSAHEQYF. The CDR3 DNA is TGTGCCAGCAGCTTAGGCGGGGGGAGTGCCCACGAGCAGTACTTC.

The table lists this clone with a few counts. This sequence joins TRBV5-1 and TRBJ2-5; D possibly corresponds to TRBD2 (6 bases). The V and J ends lost 5 bases and 1 base respectively, with 18 bases between them. The CDR3 length is 16 residues. The germline CDR1 and CDR2 sequences are SGHRS and YFSETQ. The CDR3 region is CASRGDPLGGQETQYF. The CDR3 coding sequence is TGCGCCAGCAGAGGTGATCCCTTGGGGGGCCAAGAGACCCAGTACTTC.

The chain has TRBV6-4 and TRBJ2-5, with D maybe TRBD1 (5 bases). The germline V gene has CDR1 MRHNA and CDR2 SNTAGT. V was trimmed by 1 base and J by 0 bases, leaving 9 bases between them. The CDR3 is 15 residues long. The CDR3 protein is CASSDLNRYQETQYF. The CDR3 DNA follows: TGTGCCAGCAGTGACTTAAACAGGTACCAAGAGACCCAGTACTTC.

V is TRBV5-1 and J is TRBJ1-3; TRBD1 aligns across 12 bases. Germline V gives CDR1 SGHRS, CDR2 YFSETQ. The CDR3 is 17 amino acids. Losses at the gene ends were 4 bases for V and 2 bases for J; bases not matched to a gene: 7. The CDR3 loop is CASSTGTGGFAGNTIYF. The CDR3 bases are TGCGCCAGCAGCACCGGGACAGGGGGCTTTGCTGGAAACACCATATATTTT.

As concerns this clone: Likely a read error: the CDR3 ends without its conserved phenylalanine or tryptophan. The V call is TRBV11-2, the J call TRBJ1-5; 8 bases map to TRBD1. This CDR3 is built from 16 residues. Germline trimming cut 1 base from V and 4 bases from J; bases unmatched to any gene: 6. Germline-derived CDR1 and CDR2 are SGHAT and FQNNGV. The CDR3, as DNA: TGTGCCAGCAGCTTAGGGACAGGGATTTTAAATCAGCCCCAGCATCTT. The encoded protein is CASSLGTGILNQPQHL.

This clone was observed at least ten times. The CDR3 loop reads CASSFRGGWDIQYF. The DNA of the CDR3 is TGTGCCAGCAGTTTCCGGGGGGGCTGGGACATTCAGTACTTC. The rearrangement links TRBV12-3 or TRBV12-4 to TRBJ2-4; TRBD2 matches 8 bases. This CDR3 has 14 amino acids. Trimming took 3 bases from V and 8 from J; bases not matched to a gene: 6.

The CDR3 bases are TGCGCCAGCAGCTTGGGGACTCTCCGCACAGATACGCAGTATTTT. Amino acid sequence: CASSLGTLRTDTQYF. The chain combines TRBV5-1 with TRBJ2-3; D might be TRBD2 (5 bases). The V end lost 0 bases, the J end lost 1 base, and 9 bases lay between the germline ends. The CDR3 extends over 15 amino acids. Germline V gene data show CDR1 as SGHRS and CDR2 as YFSETQ.

This chain connects TRBV4-1 to TRBJ1-4; D gene unclear. Germline assignment: CDR1 MGHRA and CDR2 YSYEKL. This CDR3 region has 11 residues. Trimming cost V 0 bases and J 14 bases, with 7 bases left between them. The CDR3 is CASSQDGVLFF. CDR3 DNA sequence: TGCGCCAGCAGCCAAGACGGGGTGCTGTTTTTT.

This clone showed up just a few times. The rearrangement joins TRBV19 to TRBJ1-6; 7 nucleotides agree with TRBD1. J lost 7 bases, V lost 9 bases, and 9 bases had no gene match. This CDR3 contains 14 residues. Germline values: CDR1 LNHDA, CDR2 SQIVND (reference sequence). The CDR3 here is CASKRQGGNSPLHF. The CDR3 DNA reads as TGTGCCAGCAAAAGACAGGGCGGGAATTCACCCCTCCACTTT.

In the case of this clone: Its ends do not fully match the called genes, so a read error is possible. The chain recombines TRBV20-1 with TRBJ2-5, with 8 positions matching TRBD2. CDR3 length: 17 amino acids. Germline-derived CDR1 and CDR2 are DFQATT and SNEGSKA (reference sequence). The CDR3 sequence is CSSRDSLAGPRIETQYF. The DNA of the CDR3 is TGCAGTTCTAGAGATAGTCTAGCGGGTCCCCGGATAGAGACCCAGTACTTC.

This clone was seen at least ten times. The chain is built from TRBV12-3 or TRBV12-4 and TRBJ1-4; 7 bases agree with TRBD1. The CDR3 loop spans 14 amino acids. V lost 5 bases and J lost 6; bases outside the gene matches: 6. The CDR3 DNA reads TGTGCCAGCAGTCCACAGGGGCTTGATGAAAAACTGTTTTTT. Protein sequence: CASSPQGLDEKLFF.

This clone was recorded many times. Here the CDR3 DNA reads TGTGCCATCAGTGAGGAGCAGGGGGCTAGGGGCTACACCTTC. This gives the protein CAISEEQGARGYTF. The V gene is TRBV10-3, the J gene TRBJ1-2; the match to TRBD1 covers 8 bases. V was pared by 2 bases and J by 8 bases, with 7 bases of the junction left unmatched. Germline assignment: CDR1 ENHRY and CDR2 SYGVKD. CDR3 size: 14 residues.

This clone was seen at least ten times. This chain connects TRBV19 to TRBJ1-5; possibly TRBD1 for D (6 bases). The V end lost 2 bases, the J end lost 0 bases, and 11 bases lay between the germline ends. Germline V CDR1 and CDR2: LNHDA, SQIVND (reference sequence). This CDR3 is 16 amino acids long. CDR3 in amino acids: CASSIPTGNSNQPQHF. The CDR3 nucleotides are TGTGCCAGTAGTATACCCACAGGGAATAGCAATCAGCCCCAGCATTTT. The full variable domain, with the rest looked up from reference TRBV19 and TRBJ1-5, is DGGITQSPKYLFRKEGQNVTLSCEQNLNHDAMYWYRQDPGQGLRLIYYSQIVNDFQKGDIAEGYSVSREKKESFPLTVTSAQKNPTAFYLCASSIPTGNSNQPQHFGDGTRLSIL.

Sample share makes this clone medium-sized. V is TRBV6-5 and J is TRBJ1-6; D remains ambiguous. Per the germline V gene, CDR1 is MNHEY and CDR2 is SVGAGI. This CDR3 spans 18 amino acids. V was pared by 6 bases and J by 1 base, with 19 bases between. The CDR3 DNA follows: TGTGCCAGCAGAAACCGGGAAATTATAGTGTCCTATAATTCACCCCTCCACTTT. Translation: CASRNREIIVSYNSPLHF.

There are many counts of this clone. The gene calls are TRBV2 and TRBJ1-4, with D tentatively TRBD1 (5 bases). CDR1 is SNHLY, CDR2 FYNNEI, per germline. The CDR3 contains 13 residues. The ends were cut back, 8 bases at V and 8 bases at J, with 15 bases in the middle. The CDR3 reads CASQGGVSEKLFF. The DNA for the CDR3 is TGTGCCAGCCAGGGAGGGGTGAGCGAAAAACTGTTTTTT.

The chain employs TRBV19 and TRBJ1-2; possible D gene TRBD1, 6 bases. CDR1 is LNHDA, CDR2 SQIVND, per germline (reference sequence). This CDR3 spans 14 amino acids. Trimming left V 4 bases short and J 0 bases short, with 9 bases between. The CDR3 loop reads CASSTTGANYGYTF. In DNA form, the CDR3 reads TGTGCCAGTAGTACGACAGGCGCTAACTATGGCTACACCTTC.

The chain employs TRBV20-1 and TRBJ2-1, with 10 bases aligning to TRBD2. V was pared by 1 base and J by 7 bases, with 7 bases of the junction left unmatched. This CDR3 contains 15 residues. CDR1 is DFQATT and CDR2 is SNEGSKA in the germline V gene (reference sequence). In DNA, the CDR3 is TGCAGTGCTAGAGCCCTAGCGGGAGTGTGGAATGAGCAGTTCTTC. Encoded protein: CSARALAGVWNEQFF.

This chain links TRBV2 with TRBJ1-2; 7 bases are a match to TRBD1. The CDR3 is 14 residues long. The J segment lost 2 bases and the V segment lost 7 bases, leaving 7 bases of the junction unmatched. Germline V gives CDR1 SNHLY, CDR2 FYNNEI. Here the CDR3 reads CASIQTGTNYGYTF. The CDR3 DNA is TGTGCCAGCATTCAGACAGGGACCAACTATGGCTACACCTTC.

A few counts support this clone. A junction boundary mismatches the germline segment, possibly from a read error. The chain couples TRBV25-1 to TRBJ2-4; D is undetermined. CDR1 MGHDK and CDR2 SYGVNS come from the germline V gene. The CDR3 totals 12 residues. The CDR3 DNA reads TGTGCCAGCAGTGACTCTGCCGGGTCCCTTGGCTTC. Translated, it gives CASSDSAGSLGF. Using reference TRBV25-1 and TRBJ2-4 for the parts outside the CDR3, the full variable domain is EADIYQTPRYLVIGTGKKITLECSQTMGHDKMYWYQQDPGMELHLIHYSYGVNSTEKGDLSSESTVSRIRTEHFPLTLESARPSHTSQYLCASSDSAGSLGFGAGTRLSVL.